These T cell receptor beta chains were read from a single sample in a study of T cells in Graves' hyperthyroidism and ophthalmopathy. TCRdb reanalysed the multiplex PCR reads using MiXCR and keeps one entry per CDR3 protein. The data contain a few hundred thousand distinct CDR3 sequences, under 20% of them singletons. The sample consisted of blood. Every receptor here comes from a man younger than 35 with Graves' ophthalmopathy. Both conserved end residues are part of each CDR3. A D gene is named only where the DNA matches it firmly. Only some rows state a clone size, as once, few, many or a class for expanded clones.

j_gene: TRBJ1-5; d_gene: -; abundance: many; v_gene: TRBV27; CDR3aa: CASSFLGVGQPQHF; CDR3nt: TGTGCCAGCAGTTTTTTAGGGGTAGGACAGCCCCAGCATTTT
j_gene: TRBJ2-1; d_gene: -; abundance: many; v_gene: TRBV3-1; CDR3aa: CASSLSGTSVQQFF; CDR3nt: TGTGCCAGCAGTCTCTCCGGGACCTCCGTCCAGCAGTTCTTC
j_gene: TRBJ1-2; d_gene: -; abundance: few; v_gene: TRBV5-8; CDR3aa: CASSLRQTRNYGYTF; CDR3nt: TGTGCCAGCAGCTTAAGACAGACGAGGAACTATGGCTACACCTTC
j_gene: TRBJ1-3; d_gene: -; abundance: few; v_gene: TRBV19; CDR3aa: CASKEDFSGNTIYF; CDR3nt: TGTGCCAGTAAGGAGGACTTCTCTGGAAACACCATATATTTT
j_gene: TRBJ1-3; d_gene: -; abundance: few; v_gene: TRBV5-1; CDR3aa: CASSLVGASGNTIYF; CDR3nt: TGCGCCAGCAGCTTGGTGGGGGCCTCTGGAAACACCATATATTTT
j_gene: TRBJ2-5; d_gene: -; abundance: -; v_gene: TRBV7-2; CDR3aa: CASSSVGDRGGWETQYF; CDR3nt: TGTGCCAGCAGCTCAGTCGGGGATAGGGGGGGATGGGAGACCCAGTACTTC
j_gene: TRBJ2-7; d_gene: TRBD1; abundance: -; v_gene: TRBV5-1; CDR3aa: CASSGRQGALYEQYF; CDR3nt: TGCGCCAGCAGTGGTAGACAGGGGGCACTTTACGAGCAGTACTTC
j_gene: TRBJ1-1; d_gene: -; abundance: few; v_gene: TRBV19; CDR3aa: CASSPARGLNTEAFF; CDR3nt: TGTGCCAGTAGTCCGGCCAGGGGCTTAAACACTGAAGCTTTCTTT
j_gene: TRBJ2-2; d_gene: -; abundance: many; v_gene: TRBV20-1; CDR3aa: CSARDPRDVGELFF; CDR3nt: TGCAGTGCTAGAGATCCAAGGGACGTCGGGGAGCTGTTTTTT
j_gene: TRBJ2-1; d_gene: -; abundance: few; v_gene: TRBV12-3/TRBV12-4; CDR3aa: CASRPLGSSYNEQFF; CDR3nt: TGTGCCAGTCGCCCCCTCGGTAGCTCCTACAATGAGCAGTTCTTC
j_gene: TRBJ2-7; d_gene: -; abundance: many; v_gene: TRBV6-1; CDR3aa: CASSSTPTGNYEQYF; CDR3nt: TGTGCCAGCAGTTCTACCCCGACAGGAAACTACGAGCAGTACTTC
j_gene: TRBJ1-2; d_gene: -; abundance: many; v_gene: TRBV5-1; CDR3aa: CASSLKEGSITNYGYTF; CDR3nt: TGCGCCAGCAGCTTAAAGGAGGGCTCGATCACTAACTATGGCTACACCTTC
j_gene: TRBJ2-7; d_gene: -; abundance: many; v_gene: TRBV2; CDR3aa: CASSEDPLEQYF; CDR3nt: TGTGCCAGCAGTGAGGACCCCTTAGAGCAGTACTTC
j_gene: TRBJ2-3; d_gene: -; abundance: -; v_gene: TRBV7-9; CDR3aa: CASSPGTQYF; CDR3nt: TGTGCCAGCAGCCCGGGGACGCAGTATTTT
j_gene: TRBJ1-2; d_gene: -; abundance: once; v_gene: TRBV24-1; CDR3aa: CATYSGYGYTF; CDR3nt: TGTGCCACGTACTCAGGGTATGGCTACACCTTC
j_gene: TRBJ1-6; d_gene: -; abundance: few; v_gene: TRBV11-2; CDR3aa: CASSLLGLTGGTYNSPLHF; CDR3nt: TGTGCCAGCAGCTTACTTGGGCTGACGGGGGGGACCTATAATTCACCCCTCCACTTT
j_gene: TRBJ1-3; d_gene: -; abundance: few; v_gene: TRBV7-2; CDR3aa: CASSLRDPTFSGNTIYF; CDR3nt: TGTGCCAGCAGCCTCCGGGACCCGACATTCTCTGGAAACACCATATATTTT
j_gene: TRBJ2-2; d_gene: -; abundance: -; v_gene: TRBV5-1; CDR3aa: CASSLAGTNTGELFF; CDR3nt: TGCGCCAGCAGCTTAGCCGGTACGAACACCGGGGAGCTGTTTTTT
j_gene: TRBJ2-1; d_gene: TRBD1; abundance: -; v_gene: TRBV20-1; CDR3aa: CSAERTGSNEQFF; CDR3nt: TGCAGTGCCGAGCGGACAGGCAGCAATGAGCAGTTCTTC
j_gene: TRBJ2-7; d_gene: TRBD1; abundance: once; v_gene: TRBV27; CDR3aa: CASSPGGQYRSYEQYF; CDR3nt: TGTGCCAGCAGTCCAGGGGGTCAGTACCGGTCCTACGAGCAGTACTTC
j_gene: TRBJ1-2; d_gene: -; abundance: many; v_gene: TRBV19; CDR3aa: CASSAPLGGYTF; CDR3nt: TGTGCCAGTAGTGCGCCATTGGGCGGCTACACCTTC
j_gene: TRBJ2-7; d_gene: -; abundance: many; v_gene: TRBV6-1; CDR3aa: CASSEQHLYEQYF; CDR3nt: TGTGCCAGCAGTGAGCAACACCTATACGAGCAGTACTTC
j_gene: TRBJ2-7; d_gene: TRBD2; abundance: many; v_gene: TRBV27; CDR3aa: CASSPRDYAYEQYF; CDR3nt: TGTGCCAGCAGTCCCCGGGACTACGCCTACGAGCAGTACTTC